One sample yielded the 27 T cell receptor beta chains listed below, sequenced in a study of blood T cells in healthy people across ages. With a J-beta primer mix and a sample-barcoded 5' primer, a second PCR ran 7 to 11 cycles. TCRdb independently ran MiXCR on the 5' RACE reads; one entry per CDR3 protein. Counted here are 1.5 million to 2 million distinct CDR3 sequences, around 40% occurring once; the ten biggest clones make up approximately 22%. The specimen was blood. The receptor source for this set is a human donor in good health.

J is TRBJ1-2 and V is TRBV7-9; maybe TRBD1 (6 bases). The ends were cut back, 6 bases at V and 4 bases at J, with 15 bases in the middle. From germline, CDR1 is SEHNR and CDR2 FQNEAQ (reference sequence). The CDR3 has 14 residues. Here the CDR3 DNA reads TGTGCCAGCAGTCCCGGGACACACTTCTATGGCTACACCTTC. Residues: CASSPGTHFYGYTF.

The J gene is TRBJ2-6, the V gene TRBV4-3; D is unclear. Germline V CDR1 and CDR2: LGHNA, YSLEER. The CDR3 has 16 residues. V lost 0 bases to trimming and J lost 4 bases, with 10 bases between them. This chain's CDR3 is CASSQERPGGANVLTF. CDR3 DNA: TGCGCCAGCAGCCAAGAGCGTCCAGGAGGGGCCAACGTCCTGACTTTC.

This clonotype was counted only a few times. CDR3 sequence: CSVPTEPGGTSDNEQFF. For the CDR3, the DNA is TGCAGCGTCCCGACGGAACCAGGGGGCACCTCGGACAATGAGCAGTTCTTC. The V and J genes are TRBV29-1 and TRBJ2-1, with 8 positions matching TRBD1. CDR1 is SQVTM, CDR2 ANQGSEA, per germline. V dropped 6 bases and J dropped 5; count of bases not matched to a gene: 18. This CDR3 has 17 residues.

The table lists this clonotype with a few counts. The chain joins TRBV7-2 to TRBJ2-7, with D possibly TRBD2 on 6 matching bases. The germline V gene encodes CDR1 SGHTA and CDR2 FQGNSA. V lost 5 bases and J lost 0, with 14 bases in between. This CDR3 is built from 15 residues. The CDR3: CASSATDGSSYEQYF. CDR3 nucleotide sequence: TGTGCCAGCAGCGCGACGGACGGGAGCTCCTACGAGCAGTACTTC.

The V gene is TRBV29-1, the J gene TRBJ2-5; either TRBD1 or TRBD2 may supply D (7 bases each). CDR1 is SQVTM and CDR2 is ANQGSEA in the germline V gene. The CDR3 extends over 14 amino acids. V was cut by 3 bases and J by 4 bases, with 15 bases left in between. DNA for the CDR3: TGCAGCGTTGACAGGGGGGGGCAGAGAGAGACCCAGTACTTC. Translation gives CSVDRGGQRETQYF. The whole variable domain, remainder taken from reference TRBV29-1 and TRBJ2-5, is SAVISQKPSRDICQRGTSLTIQCQVDSQVTMMFWYRQQPGQSLTLIATANQGSEATYESGFVIDKFPISRPNLTFSTLTVSNMSPEDSSIYLCSVDRGGQRETQYFGPGTRLLVL.

The rearrangement joins TRBV20-1 to TRBJ2-1; unclear D gene. Trimming shortened V by 3 bases and J by 1 base, and 19 bases separated the two germline ends. CDR1 and CDR2 from the germline V gene are DFQATT and SNEGSKA (reference sequence). The CDR3 length is 17 residues. The DNA of the CDR3 is TGCAGTGCTAGGCCCTGGACCGATTTGGGGTCCTACAATGAGCAGTTCTTC. Translation: CSARPWTDLGSYNEQFF.

The chain couples TRBV19 to TRBJ1-2; 7 positions agree with TRBD1. The CDR3 has 13 residues. With 9 bases clipped from V and 5 bases from J, the junction kept 9 bases outside the gene matches. CDR1 and CDR2 from the germline V gene are LNHDA and SQIVND (reference sequence). This chain's CDR3 is CASSPQGLYGYTF. The CDR3 DNA reads TGTGCCAGCAGCCCACAGGGGCTATATGGCTACACCTTC.

The V gene is TRBV4-3, the J gene TRBJ2-7; 8 nucleotides agree with TRBD2. Germline CDR1 and CDR2: LGHNA and YSLEER. CDR3 length: 16 amino acids. J gave up 0 bases and V 1 base, and 5 bases lay outside the gene matches. For the CDR3, the DNA is TGCGCCAGCAGCCAAGCCCTAGCGGGTGACTCCTACGAGCAGTACTTC. Amino acids: CASSQALAGDSYEQYF.

This clonotype was seen more than once but under ten times. The rearrangement uses TRBV5-1 and TRBJ2-5, with D possibly being TRBD2 (6 bases). Per the germline V gene, CDR1 is SGHRS and CDR2 is YFSETQ. V shed 4 bases and J shed 2 bases, with 18 bases lying between them. The CDR3 loop spans 16 amino acids. In DNA form, the CDR3 reads TGCGCCAGCAGCGACACGGGGGAAAGGGTTCAAGAGACCCAGTACTTC. Amino acid sequence: CASSDTGERVQETQYF.

The chain has TRBV7-2 and TRBJ2-7; D gene ambiguous. CDR1 is SGHTA and CDR2 is FQGNSA in the germline V gene. The CDR3 consists of 13 residues. V lost 8 bases and J lost 7, with 18 bases in between. In nucleotides, the CDR3 is TGTGCCAGCGCCCCCAATGGAGTCAGGGAGCAGTACTTC. This sequence encodes CASAPNGVREQYF. Full variable domain (remainder filled in from reference TRBV7-2 and TRBJ2-7): GAGVSQSPSNKVTEKGKDVELRCDPISGHTALYWYRQSLGQGLEFLIYFQGNSAPDKSGLPSDRFSAERTGGSVSTLTIQRTQQEDSAVYLCASAPNGVREQYFGPGTRLTVT.

This clonotype was recorded a few times. This chain uses TRBV10-3 with TRBJ1-5; D gene ambiguous. Germline CDR1 reads ENHRY; CDR2 reads SYGVKD. V was shortened by 0 bases and J by 6 bases, with 9 bases between the two germline ends. The length of the CDR3 is 14 residues. This CDR3 is CAISESLSSQPQHF. The CDR3 coding sequence is TGTGCCATCAGTGAGTCTTTAAGTTCTCAGCCCCAGCATTTT.

This clonotype was seen a few times. The chain recombines TRBV19 with TRBJ2-7; TRBD2 might be the D (5 bases). Per germline, CDR1 LNHDA and CDR2 SQIVND (reference sequence). The V gene lost 3 bases and the J gene lost 0 bases, with 12 bases spanning the gap. This CDR3 is built from 15 residues. CDR3 residues: CASSIVHGSSYEQYF. The CDR3 DNA follows: TGTGCCAGTAGTATTGTTCATGGGAGCTCCTACGAGCAGTACTTC.

J is TRBJ1-1 and V is TRBV7-9; the D is unclear. CDR1 and CDR2 (germline): SEHNR, FQNEAQ (reference sequence). V gave up 6 bases and J gave up 0 bases, with 14 bases separating them. The CDR3 sequence is 15 residues long. As DNA, the CDR3 is TGTGCCAGCAGTTCCGACATCCCCGTGAACACTGAAGCTTTCTTT. This codes for CASSSDIPVNTEAFF.

This clonotype was seen only a few times. CDR3 protein: CASSSIGSTDTQYF. CDR3 bases: TGTGCCAGCAGCTCCATCGGATCCACAGATACGCAGTATTTT. V and J are TRBV7-9 and TRBJ2-3; D remains ambiguous. V lost 4 bases and J 2 bases, leaving 10 bases between the germline ends. CDR3 length: 14 residues. Germline V gene data show CDR1 as SEHNR and CDR2 as FQNEAQ (reference sequence).

The chain has TRBV29-1 and TRBJ2-1; 8 positions agree with TRBD2. From germline, CDR1 is SQVTM and CDR2 ANQGSEA. J was trimmed by 4 bases and V by 1 base; bases with no gene match: 9. The CDR3 runs to 16 residues. Here the CDR3 DNA reads TGCAGCGTTGAAGGAATAGTGAGCGGGGGATACAATGAGCAGTTCTTC. Protein sequence: CSVEGIVSGGYNEQFF.

This clonotype was detected ten times or more. The gene calls are TRBV29-1 and TRBJ2-7; D is perhaps TRBD1 (6 bases). Germline V gene data show CDR1 as SQVTM and CDR2 as ANQGSEA. Trimming shortened V by 4 bases and J by 3 bases, and 19 bases separated the two germline ends. CDR3 size: 15 residues. CDR3 loop: CSVVQGGELVYEQYF. CDR3 nucleotide sequence: TGCAGCGTTGTACAGGGTGGGGAGTTGGTCTACGAGCAGTACTTC.

This chain uses TRBV7-9 with TRBJ1-6; 9 positions agree with TRBD1. Losses at the gene ends were 1 base for V and 8 bases for J; bases not matched to a gene: 15. The germline CDR1 and CDR2 sequences are SEHNR and FQNEAQ (reference sequence). The CDR3 contains 19 residues. The CDR3 bases are TGTGCCAGCAGCTTAGGTCGAACAGGGGGCACCTACGGGGATTCACCCCTCCACTTT. Residues: CASSLGRTGGTYGDSPLHF.

V gene TRBV15 combines with J gene TRBJ1-1; D is unresolved. Germline V gene lookup returns CDR1 LNHNV and CDR2 YYDKDF (reference sequence). The CDR3 consists of 14 residues. Deletions cut 0 bases from V and 10 bases from J, with 15 bases between. Here the CDR3 reads CATSRDLPGEGAFF. CDR3 DNA: TGTGCCACCAGCAGAGATCTGCCCGGGGAAGGAGCTTTCTTT.

In this sample, this clonotype turned up a few times. The genes are TRBV28 and TRBJ1-1; D might be TRBD1 (5 bases). The germline V and J ends were trimmed by 7 bases and 0 bases, with 9 bases remaining between them. The CDR3 extends over 13 amino acids. CDR1 MDHEN and CDR2 SYDVKM come from the germline V gene. The CDR3 reads CASIVGVNTEAFF. The CDR3 DNA sequence: TGTGCCAGCATAGTAGGGGTGAACACTGAAGCTTTCTTT.

This clonotype appeared a single time. This chain links TRBV30 with TRBJ1-5, with D uncertain. V was shortened by 1 base and J by 1 base, with 2 bases between the two germline ends. CDR1 and CDR2 from the germline V gene are GTSNPN and SVGIG (reference sequence). The CDR3 totals 12 residues. In DNA, the CDR3 is TGTGCCTGGAGTGAGAGCAATCAGCCCCAGCATTTT. This codes for CAWSESNQPQHF.

V and J are TRBV20-1 and TRBJ2-1; 7 bases line up with TRBD1. CDR1 is DFQATT, CDR2 SNEGSKA, per germline (reference sequence). This CDR3 contains 16 residues. V gave up 1 base and J gave up 4 bases; unmatched junction bases: 10. This CDR3 reads CSARVMNRDRYNEQFF. The CDR3 DNA reads TGCAGTGCTAGAGTTATGAACCGGGACAGATACAATGAGCAGTTCTTC.

This clonotype was seen a few times. The J gene is TRBJ1-2, the V gene TRBV3-1; 9 nucleotides match TRBD1. Germline V gives CDR1 LGHDT, CDR2 YNNKEL (reference sequence). With V trimmed by 1 base and J by 5 bases, 8 bases remained unmatched. The CDR3 sequence is 16 residues long. The CDR3 protein is CASSQVDGTGRYGYTF. The CDR3 DNA sequence: TGTGCCAGCAGCCAAGTTGACGGGACAGGGAGATATGGCTACACCTTC.

The genes are TRBV5-6 and TRBJ2-1; 11 positions agree with TRBD2. Trimming removed 4 bases from V and 4 bases from J; junction bases left unmatched: 10. The CDR3 sequence is 17 residues long. Germline CDR1 SGHDT, CDR2 YYEEEE. The CDR3 sequence is CASSHTKGLAVYNEQFF. CDR3 DNA sequence: TGTGCCAGCAGCCACACGAAGGGACTAGCGGTATACAATGAGCAGTTCTTC. The full variable domain, rest sourced from reference TRBV5-6 and TRBJ2-1, is DAGVTQSPTHLIKTRGQQVTLRCSPKSGHDTVSWYQQALGQGPQFIFQYYEEEERQRGNFPDRFSGHQFPNYSSELNVNALLLGDSALYLCASSHTKGLAVYNEQFFGPGTRLTVL.

The chain combines TRBV4-1 with TRBJ2-7, with a tentative D call TRBD1 (6 bases). V lost 5 bases to trimming and J lost 0 bases, with 14 bases between them. The CDR3 is 15 residues long. Germline-derived CDR1 and CDR2 are MGHRA and YSYEKL. The CDR3 coding sequence is TGCGCCAGCAGCGCACAGGGCGGCGGCTCCTACGAGCAGTACTTC. Translation: CASSAQGGGSYEQYF.

Comment on this clonotype: This may stem from a read error, because a much larger clone lies one nucleotide away. The DNA is omitted, as the CDR3 cannot be located on it reliably, and the CDR3 follows TCRdb's listing. V usage is TRBV20-1 and J usage is TRBJ1-1. CDR1 and CDR2 from the germline V gene are DFQATT and SNEGSKA (reference sequence). The CDR3 adds up to 14 amino acids, both ends counted. The chain's CDR3 is CSARVGEGNTEALF.

The DNA for the CDR3 is TGTGCCAGCAGTTCCCGGACAGGGAGGTTAGGGGATGAAAAACTGTTTTTT. It translates to CASSSRTGRLGDEKLFF. This chain connects TRBV12-3 or TRBV12-4 to TRBJ1-4, with TRBD1 matching over 8 bases. The CDR3 runs to 17 residues. J lost 6 bases, V lost 4 bases, and 13 bases had no gene match.

This CDR3 is CASSVGEIGPQETQYF. The CDR3 bases are TGTGCCAGCAGCGTAGGTGAAATTGGACCCCAAGAGACCCAGTACTTC. The gene calls are TRBV9 and TRBJ2-5, with D unresolved. The CDR3 consists of 16 residues. Looked up from germline, CDR1 is SGDLS and CDR2 is YYNGEE. Trimming left V 0 bases short and J 1 base short, with 13 bases between. Full variable domain (rest looked up from reference TRBV9 and TRBJ2-5): DSGVTQTPKHLITATGQRVTLRCSPRSGDLSVYWYQQSLDQGLQFLIQYYNGEERAKGNILERFSAQQFPDLHSELNLSSLELGDSALYFCASSVGEIGPQETQYFGPGTRLLVL.